These T cell receptor beta chains were read from a single sample in a study of cytomegalovirus exposure and HLA in healthy donors. The assay was immunoSEQ multiplex PCR, and TCRdb's table has in-frame clones only and misses some. In the table there are 150,000 to 200,000 clones, under 80% of which are singletons. The material sequenced was PBMCs. These receptors originate from a human donor in good health. The CDR3 runs from the conserved cysteine through the conserved F or W. D genes are given only for firm matches. Where a row states a size, it is once, few, many or the class of an expanded clone; other rows omit it.

CDR3nt: TGTGCCAGCAGCCCCCTGTTCAGGGAAAACACTGAAGCTTTCTTT
CDR3aa: CASSPLFRENTEAFF
abundance: few
j_gene: TRBJ1-1
len: 15
d_gene: -
v_gene: TRBV6-5

CDR3nt: TGCGCCAGCAGCGAAACGGGACTAGCGGGCGAGCAGTACTTC
CDR3aa: CASSETGLAGEQYF
abundance: -
j_gene: TRBJ2-7
len: 14
d_gene: TRBD2
v_gene: TRBV4-1

CDR3nt: TGTGCCAGCAGCTTCGCCCAGCAGGGGCGGGAGCAGTACTTC
CDR3aa: CASSFAQQGREQYF
abundance: -
j_gene: TRBJ2-7
len: 14
d_gene: -
v_gene: TRBV7-9

CDR3nt: TGTGCCAGCAGAGACCTAACAGGGAACTATGGCTACACCTTC
CDR3aa: CASRDLTGNYGYTF
abundance: -
j_gene: TRBJ1-2
len: 14
d_gene: -
v_gene: TRBV6-4

CDR3nt: TGTGCCACCAGCCCCCGGAGCGTCTCTGGGGCCAACGTCCTGACTTTC
CDR3aa: CATSPRSVSGANVLTF
abundance: -
j_gene: TRBJ2-6
len: 16
d_gene: -
v_gene: TRBV15

CDR3nt: TGTGCCAGCACCCGCAACAGGGGGGCCTATGGCTACACCTTC
CDR3aa: CASTRNRGAYGYTF
abundance: -
j_gene: TRBJ1-2
len: 14
d_gene: TRBD1
v_gene: TRBV6-5

CDR3nt: TGCGCCAGCAGCCAAGAAAATTCGGGACAGTACTACGAGCAGTACTTC
CDR3aa: CASSQENSGQYYEQYF
abundance: -
j_gene: TRBJ2-7
len: 16
d_gene: TRBD1
v_gene: TRBV4-1

CDR3nt: TGTGCCAGCAGCCAACAACGGGGCACAGATACGCAGTATTTT
CDR3aa: CASSQQRGTDTQYF
abundance: -
j_gene: TRBJ2-3
len: 14
d_gene: -
v_gene: TRBV7-2

CDR3nt: TGTGCCAGCAGCTCCCGCCGTGCGGTAGTGGGGAACACCGGGGAGCTGTTTTTT
CDR3aa: CASSSRRAVVGNTGELFF
abundance: -
j_gene: TRBJ2-2
len: 18
d_gene: -
v_gene: TRBV11-2

CDR3nt: TGTGCCAGCAGATTGACTAGCTCTTTCCAGTTCTTC
CDR3aa: CASRLTSSFQFF
abundance: -
j_gene: TRBJ2-1
len: 12
d_gene: TRBD2
v_gene: TRBV5-5

CDR3nt: TGTGCCATCAGTCCAAGCGGGGGGATGACAGATACGCAGTATTTT
CDR3aa: CAISPSGGMTDTQYF
abundance: -
j_gene: TRBJ2-3
len: 15
d_gene: TRBD2
v_gene: TRBV10-3

CDR3nt: TGTGCCTGGGGACGGGACAGGAGGGAGACCCAGTACTTC
CDR3aa: CAWGRDRRETQYF
abundance: -
j_gene: TRBJ2-5
len: 13
d_gene: TRBD1
v_gene: TRBV30

CDR3nt: TGTGCCAGCAGCTTAGGGGGAGTGGATCAGCCCCAGCATTTT
CDR3aa: CASSLGGVDQPQHF
abundance: -
j_gene: TRBJ1-5
len: 14
d_gene: -
v_gene: TRBV7-9

CDR3nt: TGTGCCAGCAGCGCGGACAGCTCCTACAATGAGCAGTTCTTC
CDR3aa: CASSADSSYNEQFF
abundance: -
j_gene: TRBJ2-1
len: 14
d_gene: -
v_gene: TRBV5-4

CDR3nt: TGTGCCAGCAGCTCCCGGGGGGCCGGGGAGCTGTTTTTT
CDR3aa: CASSSRGAGELFF
abundance: -
j_gene: TRBJ2-2
len: 13
d_gene: TRBD2
v_gene: TRBV11-3

CDR3nt: TGTGCTAGTGGTCGACCTCTCGGGTTTGGGTACGAGCAGTACTTC
CDR3aa: CASGRPLGFGYEQYF
abundance: -
j_gene: TRBJ2-7
len: 15
d_gene: -
v_gene: TRBV12-5

CDR3nt: TGCAGCGGAGGGGCAGGAGGGGGGGCCCCAGAGACCCAGTACTTC
CDR3aa: CSGGAGGGAPETQYF
abundance: -
j_gene: TRBJ2-5
len: 15
d_gene: -
v_gene: TRBV29-1

CDR3nt: TGTGCCAGCCGGGAAGACAATGAAAAACTGTTTTTT
CDR3aa: CASREDNEKLFF
abundance: -
j_gene: TRBJ1-4
len: 12
d_gene: -
v_gene: TRBV6-5

CDR3nt: TGTGCCAGCAGCGAGCAGGGTAGCCCCTACGAGCAGTACTTC
CDR3aa: CASSEQGSPYEQYF
abundance: -
j_gene: TRBJ2-7
len: 14
d_gene: -
v_gene: TRBV7-6

CDR3nt: TGTGCCACCAGCAGGGGGGTGGGAGGCAATGAGCAGTTCTTC
CDR3aa: CATSRGVGGNEQFF
abundance: few
j_gene: TRBJ2-1
len: 14
d_gene: -
v_gene: TRBV15

CDR3nt: TGTGCCAGCAGCGAAGCTGGACTAGCGGGGGGGGCGGCCCACAATGAGCAGTTCTTC
CDR3aa: CASSEAGLAGGAAHNEQFF
abundance: -
j_gene: TRBJ2-1
len: 19
d_gene: TRBD2
v_gene: TRBV9

CDR3nt: TGTGCCAGCAGCTTGGGACAGTATCGCGACAATGAGCAGTTCTTC
CDR3aa: CASSLGQYRDNEQFF
abundance: -
j_gene: TRBJ2-1
len: 15
d_gene: TRBD1
v_gene: TRBV7-3

CDR3nt: TGTGCCAGCAGCCAGAACGGTAGGCAGGGGGACTATGGCTACACCTTC
CDR3aa: CASSQNGRQGDYGYTF
abundance: -
j_gene: TRBJ1-2
len: 16
d_gene: TRBD1
v_gene: TRBV9

CDR3nt: TGTGCCACCAGCGGGCTTGAGGGTCAGGGCACAGATACGCAGTATTTT
CDR3aa: CATSGLEGQGTDTQYF
abundance: few
j_gene: TRBJ2-3
len: 16
d_gene: -
v_gene: TRBV15

CDR3nt: TGTGCCAGTAGTTCAGGACAGGGAGCGTTCACAGATACGCAGTATTTT
CDR3aa: CASSSGQGAFTDTQYF
abundance: -
j_gene: TRBJ2-3
len: 16
d_gene: TRBD1
v_gene: TRBV19

CDR3nt: TGTGCCAGCAGTGGAGGACAGGGGGCGTGGAATGAGCAGTTCTTC
CDR3aa: CASSGGQGAWNEQFF
abundance: -
j_gene: TRBJ2-1
len: 15
d_gene: TRBD1
v_gene: TRBV2

CDR3nt: TGTGCCAGCAGCCCCAATTGGGGGGGGAACACTGAAGCTTTCTTT
CDR3aa: CASSPNWGGNTEAFF
abundance: few
j_gene: TRBJ1-1
len: 15
d_gene: -
v_gene: TRBV4-2

CDR3nt: TGTGCCAGCAGCTTGGGACAGGGTTTCTACGAGCAGTACTTC
CDR3aa: CASSLGQGFYEQYF
abundance: -
j_gene: TRBJ2-7
len: 14
d_gene: TRBD1
v_gene: TRBV13

CDR3nt: TGTGCCAGCAGCCCCGGGACTAGCGGGGGGGTATCCGGGGAGCTGTTTTTT
CDR3aa: CASSPGTSGGVSGELFF
abundance: -
j_gene: TRBJ2-2
len: 17
d_gene: TRBD2
v_gene: TRBV5-4

CDR3nt: TGTGCCAGTAGTATGAGGGCAGGGAACACTGAAGCTTTCTTT
CDR3aa: CASSMRAGNTEAFF
abundance: -
j_gene: TRBJ1-1
len: 14
d_gene: -
v_gene: TRBV19

CDR3nt: TGTGCCAGCAGCACGGAAGAAACAGCAGGTCTTGGTCAGCCCCAGCATTTT
CDR3aa: CASSTEETAGLGQPQHF
abundance: -
j_gene: TRBJ1-5
len: 17
d_gene: -
v_gene: TRBV21-1

CDR3nt: TGTGCCAGCAGCTTCGGACAGGGGCCACCTTATGGCTACACCTTC
CDR3aa: CASSFGQGPPYGYTF
abundance: -
j_gene: TRBJ1-2
len: 15
d_gene: TRBD1
v_gene: TRBV5-5

CDR3nt: TGTGCCAGTAGTAGGACAGGGGGTCAGCCCCAGCATTTT
CDR3aa: CASSRTGGQPQHF
abundance: -
j_gene: TRBJ1-5
len: 13
d_gene: TRBD1
v_gene: TRBV19

CDR3nt: TGTGCCAGCAGTTTATCGGGGACTAGCGGGGGAATCTACAATGAGCAGTTCTTC
CDR3aa: CASSLSGTSGGIYNEQFF
abundance: -
j_gene: TRBJ2-1
len: 18
d_gene: TRBD2
v_gene: TRBV28

CDR3nt: TGTGCCAGCAGCTTGACCCCCTCGGGAGTGAACACTGAAGCTTTCTTT
CDR3aa: CASSLTPSGVNTEAFF
abundance: -
j_gene: TRBJ1-1
len: 16
d_gene: -
v_gene: TRBV9

CDR3nt: TGTGCCAGCAGCCCTTCGGGGACAGGGGGCCTGTATAGCAATCAGCCCCAGCATTTT
CDR3aa: CASSPSGTGGLYSNQPQHF
abundance: once
j_gene: TRBJ1-5
len: 19
d_gene: TRBD1
v_gene: TRBV7-9

CDR3nt: TGTGCCAGCAGCTTGGATCCGGGGGGCAGCACCTACGAGCAGTACTTC
CDR3aa: CASSLDPGGSTYEQYF
abundance: -
j_gene: TRBJ2-7
len: 16
d_gene: -
v_gene: TRBV5-4

CDR3nt: TGTGCCATCAGTCACGGCGGGGAGGAAGAGACCCAGTACTTC
CDR3aa: CAISHGGEEETQYF
abundance: -
j_gene: TRBJ2-5
len: 14
d_gene: -
v_gene: TRBV10-3

CDR3nt: TGCAGCGTTATTCCCAGGGGATGGAACACTGAAGCTTTCTTT
CDR3aa: CSVIPRGWNTEAFF
abundance: -
j_gene: TRBJ1-1
len: 14
d_gene: -
v_gene: TRBV29-1

CDR3nt: TGTGCCAGCAGCCAAGATTATAGGGACAGGGGAGGCACCGGGGAGCTGTTTTTT
CDR3aa: CASSQDYRDRGGTGELFF
abundance: -
j_gene: TRBJ2-2
len: 18
d_gene: TRBD1
v_gene: TRBV14

CDR3nt: TGTGCCAGCAGCTTAGCCCCCAGGGCTCAAGAGACCCAGTACTTC
CDR3aa: CASSLAPRAQETQYF
abundance: -
j_gene: TRBJ2-5
len: 15
d_gene: -
v_gene: TRBV7-9

CDR3nt: TGTGCCAGCTCCCCGTCGACAGGAGGACACACCATATATTTT
CDR3aa: CASSPSTGGHTIYF
abundance: -
j_gene: TRBJ1-3
len: 14
d_gene: -
v_gene: TRBV11-2

CDR3nt: TGTTCCAGCAGCTTAGGGGCAGTCTCACCCCTCCACTTT
CDR3aa: CSSSLGAVSPLHF
abundance: few
j_gene: TRBJ1-6
len: 13
d_gene: -
v_gene: TRBV7-9

CDR3nt: TGTGCCAGCTCACCCGCAGGGGGTAGCACTGAAGCTTTCTTT
CDR3aa: CASSPAGGSTEAFF
abundance: -
j_gene: TRBJ1-1
len: 14
d_gene: TRBD1
v_gene: TRBV18

CDR3nt: TGTGCCAGCAGCCAACCGGGACAGGGCTTCCGCGAGCAGTACTTC
CDR3aa: CASSQPGQGFREQYF
abundance: -
j_gene: TRBJ2-7
len: 15
d_gene: TRBD1
v_gene: TRBV5-4

CDR3nt: TGCGCCAGCAGCCAAGATGGGCCGGGGGGGCCTTGGAATGAGCAGTTCTTC
CDR3aa: CASSQDGPGGPWNEQFF
abundance: -
j_gene: TRBJ2-1
len: 17
d_gene: TRBD2
v_gene: TRBV4-1

CDR3nt: TGCGCCAGCAGCTTGCAAGGGACAGAACAAGAGACCCAGTACTTC
CDR3aa: CASSLQGTEQETQYF
abundance: once
j_gene: TRBJ2-5
len: 15
d_gene: TRBD1
v_gene: TRBV5-1

CDR3nt: TGTGCCATCAGCTTGGGACAGGGCGATCAGCCCCAGCATTTT
CDR3aa: CAISLGQGDQPQHF
abundance: -
j_gene: TRBJ1-5
len: 14
d_gene: TRBD1
v_gene: TRBV10-3

CDR3nt: TGTGCCAGCAGCCCGGCGACAGGGGGCACAGATACGCAGTATTTT
CDR3aa: CASSPATGGTDTQYF
abundance: -
j_gene: TRBJ2-3
len: 15
d_gene: TRBD1
v_gene: TRBV7-2

CDR3nt: TGTGCCAGCAGCTCACAGGGATATGGCTACACCTTC
CDR3aa: CASSSQGYGYTF
abundance: once
j_gene: TRBJ1-2
len: 12
d_gene: -
v_gene: TRBV11-2

CDR3nt: TGTGCCAGTGCCGTTACAGGGGGTTATCAGCCCCAGCATTTT
CDR3aa: CASAVTGGYQPQHF
abundance: few
j_gene: TRBJ1-5
len: 14
d_gene: TRBD1
v_gene: TRBV19

CDR3nt: TGTGCCAGCAGCTTATTTTTTCTGACAGGGGGTAATTCACCCCTCCACTTT
CDR3aa: CASSLFFLTGGNSPLHF
abundance: -
j_gene: TRBJ1-6
len: 17
d_gene: TRBD1
v_gene: TRBV7-8

CDR3nt: TGTGCCAGCAGAGGGGGGGGCGCCCACTATGGCTACACCTTC
CDR3aa: CASRGGGAHYGYTF
abundance: -
j_gene: TRBJ1-2
len: 14
d_gene: -
v_gene: TRBV7-2

CDR3nt: TGTGCCAGCAGCTTGGCCCTGGGGCGAGTGGAAAAACTGTTTTTT
CDR3aa: CASSLALGRVEKLFF
abundance: -
j_gene: TRBJ1-4
len: 15
d_gene: -
v_gene: TRBV5-8